This section outlines one TCR beta chain sequence together with its context. No antigen is known for it. TCRdb reprocessed the RT-PCR reads via MiXCR and lists one record per CDR3 protein. Here the sample spans about 12,000 distinct CDR3 sequences, 70% to 90% being singletons. This specimen belongs to a study of yellow fever vaccine responses in identical twins. General study points: Twins' T cell vaccine responses reportedly looked partly convergent, partly personalized.

Germline CDR1 SGHTA, CDR2 FQGNSA. This CDR3 is built from 12 residues. V lost 3 bases and J lost 8, with 8 bases in between. The clonotype was recovered from a young woman who received the yellow fever vaccine. The source was T cells from blood (PBMCs), unsorted or a sorted subset (not recorded which), collected before or after yellow fever vaccination (not recorded which). This rearrangement joins TRBV7-2 to TRBJ2-1; TRBD2 might be the D (5 bases). The CDR3 sequence is CASSFLRDEQFF. CDR3 coding DNA: TGTGCCAGCAGCTTCTTGCGGGATGAGCAGTTCTTC.